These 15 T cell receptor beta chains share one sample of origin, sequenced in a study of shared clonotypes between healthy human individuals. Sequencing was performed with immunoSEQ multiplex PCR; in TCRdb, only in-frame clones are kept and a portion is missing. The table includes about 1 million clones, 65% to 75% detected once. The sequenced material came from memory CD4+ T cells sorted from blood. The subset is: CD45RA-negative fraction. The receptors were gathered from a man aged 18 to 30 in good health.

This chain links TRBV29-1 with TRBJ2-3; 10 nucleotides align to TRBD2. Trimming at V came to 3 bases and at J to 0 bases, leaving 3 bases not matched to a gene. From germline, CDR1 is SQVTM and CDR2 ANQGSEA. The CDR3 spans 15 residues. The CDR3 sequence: CSVDSSGGSTDTQYF. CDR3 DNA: TGCAGCGTTGACTCTAGCGGGGGAAGCACAGATACGCAGTATTTT.

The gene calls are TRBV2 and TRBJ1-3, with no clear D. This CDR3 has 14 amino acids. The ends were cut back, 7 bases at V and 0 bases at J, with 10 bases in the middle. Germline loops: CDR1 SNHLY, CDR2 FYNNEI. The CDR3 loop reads CASKIEGSGNTIYF. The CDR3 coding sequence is TGTGCCAGCAAGATTGAGGGCTCTGGAAACACCATATATTTT.

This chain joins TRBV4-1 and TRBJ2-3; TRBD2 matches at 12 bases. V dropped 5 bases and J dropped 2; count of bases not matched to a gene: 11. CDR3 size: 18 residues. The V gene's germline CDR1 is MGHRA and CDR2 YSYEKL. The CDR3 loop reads CASSTLAGGIHFTDTQYF. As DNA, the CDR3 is TGCGCCAGCAGCACACTAGCGGGGGGCATCCACTTCACAGATACGCAGTATTTT.

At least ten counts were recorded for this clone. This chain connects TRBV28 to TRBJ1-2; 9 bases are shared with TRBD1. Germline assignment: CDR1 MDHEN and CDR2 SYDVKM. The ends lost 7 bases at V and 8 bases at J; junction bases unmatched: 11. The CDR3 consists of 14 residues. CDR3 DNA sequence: TGTGCCAGCATATCGATGGACAGGGGATACGGCTACACCTTC. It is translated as CASISMDRGYGYTF.

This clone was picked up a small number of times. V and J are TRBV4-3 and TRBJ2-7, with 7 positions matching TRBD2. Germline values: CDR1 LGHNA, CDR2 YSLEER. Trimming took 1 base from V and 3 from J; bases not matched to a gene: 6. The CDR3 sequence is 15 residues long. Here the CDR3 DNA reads TGCGCCAGCAGCCAAGGGCTAGCGGAATTCTACGAGCAGTACTTC. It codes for CASSQGLAEFYEQYF.

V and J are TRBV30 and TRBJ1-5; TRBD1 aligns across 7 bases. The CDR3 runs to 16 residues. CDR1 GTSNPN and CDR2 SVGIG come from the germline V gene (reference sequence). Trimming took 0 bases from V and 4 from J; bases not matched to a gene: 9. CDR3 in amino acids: CAWSVPGQGGNQPQHF. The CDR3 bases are TGTGCCTGGAGTGTACCCGGGCAGGGGGGGAATCAGCCCCAGCATTTT.

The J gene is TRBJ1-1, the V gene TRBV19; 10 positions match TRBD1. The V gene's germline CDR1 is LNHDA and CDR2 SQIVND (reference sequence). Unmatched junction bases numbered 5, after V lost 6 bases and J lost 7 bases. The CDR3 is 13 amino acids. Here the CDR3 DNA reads TGTGCCAGTAGGGCCGGACAGGGGGTTGAAGCTTTCTTT. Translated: CASRAGQGVEAFF.

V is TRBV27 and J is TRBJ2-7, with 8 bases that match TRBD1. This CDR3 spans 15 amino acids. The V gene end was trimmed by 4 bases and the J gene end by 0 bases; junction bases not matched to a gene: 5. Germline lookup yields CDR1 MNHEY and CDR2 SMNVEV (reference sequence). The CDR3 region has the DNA TGTGCCAGCAGTTATCGGGGACAGGCCTCCTACGAGCAGTACTTC. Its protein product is CASSYRGQASYEQYF.

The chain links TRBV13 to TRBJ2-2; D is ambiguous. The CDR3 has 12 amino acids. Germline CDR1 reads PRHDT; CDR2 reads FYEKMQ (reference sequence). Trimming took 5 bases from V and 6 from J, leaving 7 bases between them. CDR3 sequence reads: CASSLFPGELFF. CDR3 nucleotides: TGTGCCAGCAGCCTTTTCCCCGGGGAGCTGTTTTTT.

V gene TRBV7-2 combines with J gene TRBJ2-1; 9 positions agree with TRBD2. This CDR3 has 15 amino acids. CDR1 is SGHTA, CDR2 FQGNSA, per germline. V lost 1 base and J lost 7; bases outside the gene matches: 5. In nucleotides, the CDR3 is TGTGCCAGCAGCTTAGGGGCTAGCGGGAAGAATGAGCAGTTCTTC. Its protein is CASSLGASGKNEQFF. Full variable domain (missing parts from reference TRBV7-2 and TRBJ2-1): GAGVSQSPSNKVTEKGKDVELRCDPISGHTALYWYRQSLGQGLEFLIYFQGNSAPDKSGLPSDRFSAERTGGSVSTLTIQRTQQEDSAVYLCASSLGASGKNEQFFGPGTRLTVL.

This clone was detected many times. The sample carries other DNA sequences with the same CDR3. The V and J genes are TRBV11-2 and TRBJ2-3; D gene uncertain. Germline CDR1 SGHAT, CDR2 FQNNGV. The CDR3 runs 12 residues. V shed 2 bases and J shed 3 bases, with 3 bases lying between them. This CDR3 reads CASSLNTDTQYF. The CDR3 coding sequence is TGTGCCAGCAGCTTAAATACAGATACGCAGTATTTT.

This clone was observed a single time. The CDR3 sequence: CASHLGAGKNTEAFF. The CDR3 bases are TGTGCCTCTCATTTAGGGGCAGGGAAGAACACTGAAGCTTTCTTT. The chain has TRBV27 and TRBJ1-1; weak D call: TRBD1 (5 bases). The germline V gene has CDR1 MNHEY and CDR2 SMNVEV (reference sequence). The length of the CDR3 is 15 residues. V lost 11 bases and J 1 base, leaving 20 bases between the germline ends.

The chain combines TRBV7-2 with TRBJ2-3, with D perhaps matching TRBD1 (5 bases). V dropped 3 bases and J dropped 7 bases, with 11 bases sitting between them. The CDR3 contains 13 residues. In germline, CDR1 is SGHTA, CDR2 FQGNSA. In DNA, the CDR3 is TGTGCCAGCAGCTTGCCTTCAGGGTATACGCAGTATTTT. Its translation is CASSLPSGYTQYF.

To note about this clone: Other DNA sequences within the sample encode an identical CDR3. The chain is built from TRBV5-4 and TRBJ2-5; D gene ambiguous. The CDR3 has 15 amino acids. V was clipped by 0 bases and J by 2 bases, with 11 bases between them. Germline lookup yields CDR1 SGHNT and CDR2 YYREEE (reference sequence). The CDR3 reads CASSLDGRVQETQYF. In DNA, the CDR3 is TGTGCCAGCAGCTTGGATGGACGGGTACAAGAGACCCAGTACTTC.

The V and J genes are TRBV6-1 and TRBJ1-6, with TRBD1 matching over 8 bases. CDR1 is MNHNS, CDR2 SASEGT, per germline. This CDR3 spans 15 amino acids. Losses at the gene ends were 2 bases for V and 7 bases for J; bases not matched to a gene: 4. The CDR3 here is CASSERTGMNSPLHF. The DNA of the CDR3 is TGTGCCAGCAGTGAAAGGACAGGGATGAATTCACCCCTCCACTTT.